This T cell receptor (beta chain) is drawn from a study of cytomegalovirus exposure and HLA in healthy donors. On the study more broadly: According to later analysis, the same platform produced the 90 to 150 validation and under 750 first-cohort repertoires.

Findings of the study overall: According to a later analysis, TCR clusters from the first cohort tended to co-occur in the 100 to 150 validation repertoires.

Of note for this clone: The antigen remains undetermined.

Here immunoSEQ multiplex PCR was the method, and the copy in TCRdb shows in-frame clones only, minus some. The sample carries 150,000 or so clones, approximately 88% recorded once. V shed 4 bases and J 7 bases; nucleotides not matched to a gene: 11. Germline V gene lookup returns CDR1 MDHEN and CDR2 SYDVKM. The CDR3 consists of 17 residues. This sequence joins TRBV28 and TRBJ1-4, with 11 bases aligning to TRBD1. The TCR sequence derives from a woman between 18 and 29 years old in good health and CMV-seropositive. Specimen: PBMCs. CDR3: CASSSPRTGGNSEKLFF. CDR3 sequence (DNA): TGTGCCAGCAGTTCCCCTCGGACAGGGGGCAACAGTGAAAAACTGTTTTTT.